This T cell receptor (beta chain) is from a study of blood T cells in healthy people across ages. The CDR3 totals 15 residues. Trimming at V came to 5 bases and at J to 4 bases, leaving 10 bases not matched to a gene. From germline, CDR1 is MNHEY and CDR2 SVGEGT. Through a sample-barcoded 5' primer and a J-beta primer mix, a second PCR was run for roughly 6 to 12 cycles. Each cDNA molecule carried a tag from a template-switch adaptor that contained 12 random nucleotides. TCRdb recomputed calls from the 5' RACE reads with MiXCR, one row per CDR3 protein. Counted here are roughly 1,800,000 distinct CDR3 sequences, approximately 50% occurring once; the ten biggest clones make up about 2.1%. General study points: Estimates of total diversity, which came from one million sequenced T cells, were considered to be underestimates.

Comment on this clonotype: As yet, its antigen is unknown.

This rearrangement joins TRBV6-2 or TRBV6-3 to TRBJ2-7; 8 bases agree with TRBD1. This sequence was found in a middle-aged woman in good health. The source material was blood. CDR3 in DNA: TGTGCCAGCAGTCCATTTCCAGGGGGCGGATACGAGCAGTACTTC. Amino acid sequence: CASSPFPGGGYEQYF.